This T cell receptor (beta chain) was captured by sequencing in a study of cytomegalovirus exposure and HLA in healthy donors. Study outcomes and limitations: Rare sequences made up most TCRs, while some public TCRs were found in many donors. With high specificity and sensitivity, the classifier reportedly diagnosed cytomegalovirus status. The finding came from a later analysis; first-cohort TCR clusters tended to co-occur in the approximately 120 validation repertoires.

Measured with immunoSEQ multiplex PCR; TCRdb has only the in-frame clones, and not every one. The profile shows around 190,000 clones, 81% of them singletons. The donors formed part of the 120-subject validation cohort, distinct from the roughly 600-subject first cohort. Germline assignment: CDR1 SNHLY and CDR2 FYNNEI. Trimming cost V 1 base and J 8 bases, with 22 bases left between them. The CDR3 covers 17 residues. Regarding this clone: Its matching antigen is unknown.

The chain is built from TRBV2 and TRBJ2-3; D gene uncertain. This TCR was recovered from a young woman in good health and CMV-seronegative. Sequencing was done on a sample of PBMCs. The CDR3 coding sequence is TGTGCCAGCAGTGAAGGGCTAACAGCCTTTGTGCATGGTACGCAGTATTTT. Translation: CASSEGLTAFVHGTQYF.